This entry features one T cell receptor (beta chain) sequence. The data were obtained in a study of blood T cell repertoires in COVID-19. For the study at large: The origin of the acute and convalescent COVID-19 samples was the United States, Italy and Spain.

Germline CDR1 reads LNHDA; CDR2 reads SQIVND (reference sequence). The CDR3 has 13 residues. Trimming took 9 bases from V and 0 from J; bases not matched to a gene: 4. Here immunoSEQ multiplex PCR was the method, and the copy in TCRdb shows in-frame clones only, minus some. The sample includes approximately 190,000 clones, 70% to 90% seen only once; the top ten take 5.9%. The sample consisted of peripheral blood. The chain employs TRBV19 and TRBJ1-2, with 7 nucleotides matching TRBD1. The sequence came from a man older than 75 with acute or convalescent COVID-19. CDR3 amino acids: CASWDRANYGYTF. The CDR3 nucleotides are TGTGCCAGCTGGGACAGAGCTAACTATGGCTACACCTTC.